This T cell receptor (beta chain) was profiled in a study of shared clonotypes between healthy human individuals. In the study overall: Researchers assigned three CD4 naive, three CD4 memory, two CD8 naive and one CD8 memory plate to each donor.

This clone occurred once. Its matching antigen is unknown. Germline assignment: CDR1 SGHDN and CDR2 FVKESK. J lost 7 bases, V lost 5 bases, and 8 bases had no gene match. The CDR3 has 16 amino acids. Study results and caveats: The sharing of about 5% of naive CD4 clonotypes was seen across several donors.

Repertoires were generated with immunoSEQ multiplex PCR, while TCRdb's copy carries only in-frame clones and drops some. The sample includes over 800,000 clones, approximately 92% of them seen just once. The naive CD8 population came from CD45RO-negative cells selected for CCR7, without terminally differentiated effector memory CD45RA+ cells. All the donors were Caucasian adults who lived in Nashville, Tennessee. The sequence derives from a man aged 25 to 40 in good health. This chain uses TRBV14 with TRBJ2-1; TRBD2 matches 13 bases. The sample consisted of naive CD8+ T cells sorted from blood. The CDR3 coding sequence is TGTGCCAGCAGCTCCACTAGCGGGAGGGTGATAAATGAGCAGTTCTTC. Translated: CASSSTSGRVINEQFF. Supplemented by reference TRBV14 and TRBJ2-1, the full variable domain reads EAGVTQFPSHSVIEKGQTVTLRCDPISGHDNLYWYRRVMGKEIKFLLHFVKESKQDESGMPNNRFLAERTGGTYSTLKVQPAELEDSGVYFCASSSTSGRVINEQFFGPGTRLTVL.